This T cell receptor (beta chain) is drawn from a study of T cells in Graves' hyperthyroidism and ophthalmopathy. Amplification of TCR beta CDR3 regions was performed using RNA transcripts as template. During a first-round RT-PCR of the TCR CDR3, the HTBI primer set was used. In TCRdb, the multiplex PCR reads were re-called with MiXCR into one record per CDR3 protein. Of about 640,000 distinct CDR3 sequences in the sample, about 20% were seen once. Points from the study as a whole: Stable hyperthyroidism was told apart from ophthalmopathy by a model built on 13 V-J features. Researchers found most expanded thyroid clonotypes above 0.001 in blood as well. Before onset, ophthalmopathy was predicted by the model a median around 6.5 months earlier.

This clonotype was seen more than once but under ten times. Its antigen is not identified. Material for sequencing was blood. This clonotype was sampled from a man aged 25-40 years with Graves' ophthalmopathy.

The CDR3 nucleotides are TGTGCCATCAGTGAGCCGGGGACAGGGACTGGAAACACCATATATTTT. Translation: CAISEPGTGTGNTIYF. V gene TRBV10-3 combines with J gene TRBJ1-3; 9 positions match TRBD1. Germline V gene data show CDR1 as ENHRY and CDR2 as SYGVKD. The CDR3 sequence is 16 residues long. After removal of 2 bases from V and 2 bases from J, the junction contained 4 bases not matched to a gene.